The TCR beta chain described here comes from a study of shared clonotypes between healthy human individuals. The CDR3 runs to 14 residues. V was clipped by 5 bases and J by 6 bases, with 13 bases between them. Germline V lookup: CDR1 SGHAT, CDR2 FQNNGV. The repertoire was sequenced with immunoSEQ multiplex PCR; TCRdb's copy has only in-frame clones and lacks some. Of more than 550,000 clones detected, around 70% appear once; the ten largest clones hold more than 1.5%. Specimen: memory CD4+ T cells sorted from blood. This sample's subset: CD45RA-negative fraction. This clonotype originated in a woman in her 30s in good health. The chain combines TRBV11-2 with TRBJ2-2; D perhaps matches TRBD2 (5 bases). CDR3 in amino acids: CASSPIVGAGELFF. In DNA, the CDR3 is TGTGCCAGCAGCCCCATCGTGGGAGCCGGGGAGCTGTTTTTT.